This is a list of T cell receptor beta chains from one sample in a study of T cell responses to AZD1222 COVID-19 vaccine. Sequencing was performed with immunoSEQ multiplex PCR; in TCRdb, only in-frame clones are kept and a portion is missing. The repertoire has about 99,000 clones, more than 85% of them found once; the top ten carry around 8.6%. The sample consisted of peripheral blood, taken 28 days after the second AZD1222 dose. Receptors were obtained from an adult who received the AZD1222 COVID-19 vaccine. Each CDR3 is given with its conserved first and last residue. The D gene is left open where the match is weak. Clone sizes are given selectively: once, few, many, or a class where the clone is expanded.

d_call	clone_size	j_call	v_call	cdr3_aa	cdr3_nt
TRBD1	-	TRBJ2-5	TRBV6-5	CASHRGQETQYF	TGTGCCAGCCACAGGGGGCAAGAGACCCAGTACTTC
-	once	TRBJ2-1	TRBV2	CASSESGGGFYNEQFF	TGTGCCAGCAGTGAGAGTGGGGGCGGATTTTACAATGAGCAGTTCTTC
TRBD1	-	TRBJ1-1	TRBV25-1	CASSGRQGRTEAFF	TGTGCCAGCAGTGGCCGACAGGGAAGGACTGAAGCTTTCTTT
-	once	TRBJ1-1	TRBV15	CATSRENTEAFF	TGTGCCACCAGCAGAGAGAACACTGAAGCTTTCTTT
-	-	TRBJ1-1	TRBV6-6	CASSQLAGYMNTEAFF	TGTGCCAGCAGTCAACTCGCGGGGTACATGAACACTGAAGCTTTCTTT
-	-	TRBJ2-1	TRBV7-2	CASSFPRKWDEQFF	TGTGCCAGCAGCTTTCCCCGTAAGTGGGATGAGCAGTTCTTC
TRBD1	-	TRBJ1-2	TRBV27	CASSLVRQGKYYGYTF	TGTGCCAGCAGTTTGGTCCGACAGGGAAAATACTATGGCTACACCTTC
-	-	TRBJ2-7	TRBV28	CASSTPGPRAYEQYF	TGTGCCAGCAGTACACCGGGACCCCGGGCCTACGAGCAGTACTTC
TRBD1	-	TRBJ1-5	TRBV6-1	CASSDPGTVSNQPQHF	TGTGCCAGCAGTGATCCCGGGACAGTTAGCAATCAGCCCCAGCATTTT
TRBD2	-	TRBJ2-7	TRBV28	CASSLPGLAGGVTYEQYF	TGTGCCAGCAGTCTACCCGGACTAGCGGGAGGAGTGACCTACGAGCAGTACTTC
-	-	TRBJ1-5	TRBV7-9	CASSISSNQPQHF	TGTGCCAGCAGCATTAGTAGCAATCAGCCCCAGCATTTT
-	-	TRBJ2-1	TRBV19	CASSSRMGRGSYNEQFF	TGTGCCAGTAGTTCTCGTATGGGCAGGGGTTCCTACAATGAGCAGTTCTTC
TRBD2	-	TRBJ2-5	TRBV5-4	CASSLELAETQYF	TGTGCCAGCAGCTTGGAACTAGCGGAGACCCAGTACTTC
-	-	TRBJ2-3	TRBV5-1	CASSPMKGRTDTQYF	TGCGCCAGCAGCCCCATGAAGGGGCGCACAGATACGCAGTATTTT
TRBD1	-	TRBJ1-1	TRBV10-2	CASSQTGGSAEAFF	TGCGCCAGCAGTCAGACAGGGGGAAGCGCTGAAGCTTTCTTT
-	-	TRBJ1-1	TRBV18	CASSPTGYGTEAFF	TGTGCCAGCTCACCAACAGGGTACGGCACTGAAGCTTTCTTT
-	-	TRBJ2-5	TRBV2	CASSDRQETQYF	TGTGCCAGCAGTGACAGACAAGAGACCCAGTACTTC
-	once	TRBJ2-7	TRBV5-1	CASSLAAPSWGEQYF	TGCGCCAGCAGCTTGGCCGCTCCAAGTTGGGGCGAGCAGTACTTC
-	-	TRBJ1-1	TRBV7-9	CASSPNGVLNTEAFF	TGTGCCAGCAGCCCCAACGGCGTTCTGAACACTGAAGCTTTCTTT
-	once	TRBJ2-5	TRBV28	CASSLIRKGQETQYF	TGTGCCAGCAGTTTGATCAGAAAGGGGCAAGAGACCCAGTACTTC
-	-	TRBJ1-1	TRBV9	CASSVAGVSEAFF	TGTGCCAGCAGCGTAGCAGGTGTCTCTGAAGCTTTCTTT
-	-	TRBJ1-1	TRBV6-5	CASGSHMNTEAFF	TGTGCCAGCGGCAGCCACATGAACACTGAAGCTTTCTTT
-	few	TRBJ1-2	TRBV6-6	CASSLQRDTNYGYTF	TGTGCCAGCAGTTTACAGCGGGACACCAACTATGGCTACACCTTC
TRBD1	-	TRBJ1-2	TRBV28	CASSRPGGDYGYTF	TGTGCCAGCAGCCGCCCAGGGGGCGATTATGGCTACACCTTC
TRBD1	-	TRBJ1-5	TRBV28	CASSSTGRRSSLPNQPQHF	TGTGCCAGCAGCTCGACAGGGCGTCGTTCCTCTTTGCCCAATCAGCCCCAGCATTTT
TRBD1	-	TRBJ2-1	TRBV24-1	CATSDPGQGNEQFF	TGTGCCACCAGTGACCCGGGACAGGGCAATGAGCAGTTCTTC
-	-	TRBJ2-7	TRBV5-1	CASSLGTQGPLISYEQYF	TGCGCCAGCAGCTTGGGCACCCAGGGACCCCTCATCTCCTACGAGCAGTACTTC
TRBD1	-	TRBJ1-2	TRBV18	CASSQETGAYGYTF	TGTGCCAGCTCACAGGAGACAGGGGCTTATGGCTACACCTTC
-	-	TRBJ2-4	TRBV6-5	CASQIGQQNIQYF	TGTGCCAGTCAAATTGGACAGCAAAACATTCAGTACTTC
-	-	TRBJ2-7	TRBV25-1	CASSSGYEQYF	TGTGCCAGCAGCTCTGGCTACGAGCAGTACTTC
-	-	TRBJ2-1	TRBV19	CATSLGWEQFF	TGTGCCACTTCCCTGGGGTGGGAGCAGTTCTTC
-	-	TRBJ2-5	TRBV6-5	CASSRLLGPQETQYF	TGTGCCAGCAGCCGACTGTTAGGACCCCAAGAGACCCAGTACTTC
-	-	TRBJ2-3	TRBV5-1	CASSWGAVPNADTQYF	TGCGCCAGCAGCTGGGGAGCGGTCCCGAATGCAGATACGCAGTATTTT